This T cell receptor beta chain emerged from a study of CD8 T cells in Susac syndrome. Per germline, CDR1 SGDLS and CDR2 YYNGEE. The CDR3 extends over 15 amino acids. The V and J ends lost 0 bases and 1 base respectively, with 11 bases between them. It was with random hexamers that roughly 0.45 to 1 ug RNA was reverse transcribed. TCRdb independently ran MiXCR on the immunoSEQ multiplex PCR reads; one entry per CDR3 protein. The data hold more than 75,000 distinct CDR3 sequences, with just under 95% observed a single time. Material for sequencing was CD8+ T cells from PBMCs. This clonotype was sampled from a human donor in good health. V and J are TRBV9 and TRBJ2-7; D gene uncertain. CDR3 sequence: CASSVAEDPSYEQYF. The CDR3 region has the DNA TGTGCCAGCAGCGTAGCGGAAGACCCATCCTACGAGCAGTACTTC.